This T cell receptor beta chain appears in the sequencing data of a study of cytomegalovirus exposure and HLA in healthy donors. CDR3 size: 15 residues. The germline CDR1 and CDR2 sequences are MNHEY and SMNVEV (reference sequence). The ends were cut back, 0 bases at V and 1 base at J, with 9 bases in the middle. The PCR was carried out with 60 Vbeta primers and 13 Jbeta primers. Produced via immunoSEQ multiplex PCR; TCRdb's table is partial and in-frame only. The data hold approximately 140,000 clones, with roughly 80% observed a single time. This clone was observed a few times. This clonotype was sampled from a man aged 35-49 years in good health and CMV-seronegative. The rearrangement links TRBV27 to TRBJ1-1; D remains unclear. The sequenced sample was PBMCs. CDR3 residues: CASSLSRGGNTEAFF. The CDR3 region has the DNA TGTGCCAGCAGTTTATCGAGAGGAGGGAACACTGAAGCTTTCTTT.